The 5 T cell receptor beta chains below were found in one sample sequenced in a study of blood T cell repertoires in COVID-19. Some clones are missing from TCRdb's copy, which holds only in-frame ones; the method was immunoSEQ multiplex PCR. Of around 15,000 clones in the sample, 80% to 90% were seen once. Sequenced input: peripheral blood. Receptors were obtained from a man between 65 and 85 years old in a cohort sampled during active COVID-19.

This CDR3 is CSVDGGQSYEQYF. The DNA for the CDR3 is TGCAGCGTTGACGGTGGACAATCCTACGAGCAGTACTTC. V usage is TRBV29-1 and J usage is TRBJ2-7; TRBD1 is a possible D gene (5 bases). Deletions cut 3 bases from V and 1 base from J, with 10 bases between. This CDR3 is built from 13 residues. Germline V gene sequence: CDR1 SQVTM, CDR2 ANQGSEA.

This chain uses TRBV6-1 with TRBJ2-3; 8 nucleotides line up with TRBD2. With V trimmed by 3 bases and J by 3 bases, 5 bases remained unmatched. The CDR3 sequence is 15 residues long. Per germline, CDR1 MNHNS and CDR2 SASEGT. CDR3 nucleotides: TGTGCCAGCAGTGACACTAGCGGTACTACAGATACGCAGTATTTT. This translates into CASSDTSGTTDTQYF.

The V call is TRBV19, the J call TRBJ1-2; D uncertain. The CDR3 sequence is 12 residues long. Trimming pared 6 bases from V and 3 bases from J, leaving 8 bases between. Germline assignment: CDR1 LNHDA and CDR2 SQIVND (reference sequence). The CDR3 spells CASRVADYGYTF. CDR3 nucleotides: TGTGCCAGTAGGGTGGCTGACTATGGCTACACCTTC.

This chain uses TRBV23-1 with TRBJ2-4, with D possibly matching TRBD1 (5 bases). TRBV23-1 is an open reading frame, and its role is uncertain. Trimming removed 1 base from V and 0 bases from J, with 16 bases in between. The CDR3 length is 18 residues. In nucleotides, the CDR3 is TGCGCCAGCAGTCAATGCAAAGGACACGCGCTAGCCAAAAACATTCAGTACTTC. Translation gives CASSQCKGHALAKNIQYF.

This chain links TRBV27 with TRBJ2-7, with 8 bases lining up with TRBD2. This CDR3 comprises 14 residues. In germline, CDR1 is MNHEY, CDR2 SMNVEV (reference sequence). Unmatched junction bases numbered 1, after V lost 3 bases and J lost 0 bases. CDR3 sequence reads: CASSLSGSSYEQYF. As DNA, the CDR3 is TGTGCCAGCAGTTTGAGCGGGAGCTCCTACGAGCAGTACTTC.